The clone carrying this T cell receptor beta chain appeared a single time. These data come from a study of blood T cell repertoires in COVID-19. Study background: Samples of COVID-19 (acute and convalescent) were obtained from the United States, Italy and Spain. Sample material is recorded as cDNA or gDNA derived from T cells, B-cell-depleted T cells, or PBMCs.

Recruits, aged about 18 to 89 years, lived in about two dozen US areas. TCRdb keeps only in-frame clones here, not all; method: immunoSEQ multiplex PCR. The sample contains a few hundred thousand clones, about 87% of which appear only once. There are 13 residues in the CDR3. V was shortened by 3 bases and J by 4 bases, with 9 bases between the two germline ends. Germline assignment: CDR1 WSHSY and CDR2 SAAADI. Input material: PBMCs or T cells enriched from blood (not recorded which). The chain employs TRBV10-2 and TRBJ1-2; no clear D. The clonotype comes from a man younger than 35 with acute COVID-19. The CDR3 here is CASSEGDFYGYTF. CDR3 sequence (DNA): TGCGCCAGCAGTGAAGGTGACTTCTATGGCTACACCTTC.